A single sample gave rise to the 20 T cell receptor beta chains below, sequenced in a study of cytotoxic CD8 clonotypes in ibrutinib-treated CLL. Sequenced by immunoSEQ multiplex PCR; TCRdb stores in-frame clones only, minus some. The sample yields under 200,000 clones, around 84% seen once. The sequences come from PBMCs, collected after 12 months of ibrutinib treatment. The receptor source for this set is a human donor with chronic lymphocytic leukemia.

The rearrangement joins TRBV7-2 to TRBJ1-2, with 10 bases lining up with TRBD1. Germline V gene lookup returns CDR1 SGHTA and CDR2 FQGNSA. V lost 5 bases and J lost 5; bases outside the gene matches: 8. This CDR3 comprises 15 residues. The CDR3 DNA sequence: TGTGCCAGCAGCGGTGGGACAGGGGCCCCATATGGCTACACCTTC. Amino acids: CASSGGTGAPYGYTF.

This chain joins TRBV5-1 and TRBJ1-1, with D maybe TRBD1 (6 bases). This CDR3 has 14 amino acids. Germline-derived CDR1 and CDR2 are SGHRS and YFSETQ. Trimming pared 7 bases from V and 3 bases from J, leaving 16 bases between. CDR3 nucleotides: TGCGCCAGCGGAGACCCGGGACAATACACTGAAGCTTTCTTT. This encodes CASGDPGQYTEAFF.

V and J are TRBV2 and TRBJ1-1; possibly TRBD1 for D (6 bases). Trimming took 9 bases from V and 6 from J, leaving 11 bases between them. The CDR3 length is 11 residues. CDR1 SNHLY and CDR2 FYNNEI come from the germline V gene. The chain's CDR3 is CASTGLSEAFF. The CDR3 coding sequence is TGTGCCAGTACAGGGTTGTCTGAAGCTTTCTTT. Variable domain in full (rest from reference TRBV2 and TRBJ1-1): EPEVTQTPSHQVTQMGQEVILRCVPISNHLYFYWYRQILGQKVEFLVSFYNNEISEKSEIFDDQFSVERPDGSNFTLKIRSTKLEDSAMYFCASTGLSEAFFGQGTRLTVV.

V usage is TRBV7-7 and J usage is TRBJ2-1; D is uncertain. The CDR3 spans 17 residues. Trimming took 3 bases from V and 0 from J, leaving 15 bases between them. CDR1 is SSHAT and CDR2 is FNYEAQ in the germline V gene (reference sequence). The CDR3 region has the DNA TGTGCCAGCAGCTTGACCTTCGGCGTTAGCTCCTACAATGAGCAGTTCTTC. As protein: CASSLTFGVSSYNEQFF.

This chain uses TRBV5-1 with TRBJ2-7, with a weak D call TRBD2 (5 bases). This CDR3 region has 13 residues. With 0 bases removed from V and 3 bases from J, the gap between germline ends came to 7 bases. Germline CDR1 is SGHRS and CDR2 is YFSETQ. The CDR3 here is CASSLGRDYEQYF. The DNA of the CDR3 is TGCGCCAGCAGCTTGGGACGGGACTACGAGCAGTACTTC.

The rearrangement uses TRBV13 and TRBJ1-1; D perhaps matches TRBD1 (5 bases). The V gene lost 1 base and the J gene lost 6 bases, with 9 bases spanning the gap. The CDR3 is 13 residues long. Germline loops: CDR1 PRHDT, CDR2 FYEKMQ (reference sequence). The CDR3 protein is CASSLVGTAEAFF. The CDR3 region has the DNA TGTGCCAGCAGCTTAGTCGGGACGGCTGAAGCTTTCTTT.

This rearrangement joins TRBV2 to TRBJ2-7, with TRBD1 identical over 10 bases. Trimming removed 4 bases from V and 5 bases from J; junction bases left unmatched: 5. The germline gives CDR1 SNHLY, CDR2 FYNNEI. This CDR3 is built from 14 residues. The CDR3 DNA reads TGTGCCAGCAGTGGACAGGGGGCGAGTAACGAGCAGTACTTC. Translating gives CASSGQGASNEQYF.

This clone occurred a few times. Written as DNA, the CDR3 is TGTGCCAGCAGTGTCCCAGGGGGCCGGAAGACCCAGTACTTC. Encoded protein: CASSVPGGRKTQYF. The V gene is TRBV28, the J gene TRBJ2-5, with 8 bases aligning to TRBD1. V gave up 5 bases and J gave up 6 bases; unmatched junction bases: 8. The CDR3 consists of 14 residues. Germline CDR1 reads MDHEN; CDR2 reads SYDVKM.

V gene TRBV28 combines with J gene TRBJ2-3; 10 bases align to TRBD2. The germline V gene encodes CDR1 MDHEN and CDR2 SYDVKM. The ends lost 6 bases at V and 3 bases at J; junction bases unmatched: 9. This CDR3 has 16 amino acids. CDR3: CASSRLAGARTDTQYF. CDR3 DNA: TGTGCCAGCAGCCGTCTAGCGGGAGCAAGAACAGATACGCAGTATTTT.

This sequence joins TRBV18 and TRBJ2-6; possibly TRBD1 for D (5 bases). This CDR3 comprises 18 residues. Germline V gene lookup returns CDR1 KGHSH and CDR2 LQKENI. V lost 1 base to trimming and J lost 0 bases, with 13 bases between them. In DNA, the CDR3 is TGTGCCAGCTCACCACAGGGGCAGGGTCTCTCTGGGGCCAACGTCCTGACTTTC. This gives the protein CASSPQGQGLSGANVLTF. The full variable domain, its missing parts supplied by reference TRBV18 and TRBJ2-6, is NAGVMQNPRHLVRRRGQEARLRCSPMKGHSHVYWYRQLPEEGLKFMVYLQKENIIDESGMPKERFSAEFPKEGPSILRIQQVVRGDSAAYFCASSPQGQGLSGANVLTFGAGSRLTVL.

This rearrangement joins TRBV11-2 to TRBJ1-4; no reliable D call. Germline assignment: CDR1 SGHAT and CDR2 FQNNGV. V lost 1 base and J 4 bases, leaving 10 bases between the germline ends. This CDR3 contains 15 residues. The CDR3 coding sequence is TGTGCCAGCAGCTTAGCGTTTAATGGTAATGAAAAACTGTTTTTT. Its translation: CASSLAFNGNEKLFF.

This sequence joins TRBV29-1 and TRBJ1-2; 8 bases fit TRBD1. Unmatched junction bases numbered 9, after V lost 1 base and J lost 2 bases. This CDR3 comprises 16 residues. Germline loops: CDR1 SQVTM, CDR2 ANQGSEA. The CDR3 DNA reads TGCAGCGTTGAAGCTAGCGACAGGGGTCGAAACTATGGCTACACCTTC. This encodes CSVEASDRGRNYGYTF.

The rearrangement links TRBV28 to TRBJ1-2; TRBD1 aligns across 7 bases. Germline V gene sequence: CDR1 MDHEN, CDR2 SYDVKM. Trimming took 6 bases from V and 10 from J; bases not matched to a gene: 14. CDR3 size: 14 residues. CDR3 in amino acids: CASRIIQGIRFYTF. In nucleotides, the CDR3 is TGTGCCAGCAGGATCATACAGGGGATCCGATTCTACACCTTC.

A few counts support this clone. This CDR3 reads CASSLEGNSPLHF. The CDR3 DNA reads TGTGCCAGCAGCTTAGAGGGAAATTCACCCCTCCACTTT. V gene TRBV11-3 combines with J gene TRBJ1-6; D unclear. The CDR3 length is 13 residues. The V gene's germline CDR1 is SGHNT and CDR2 YENEEA. Trimming removed 0 bases from V and 7 bases from J, with 4 bases in between.

This clone has a single count. The V gene is TRBV7-8, the J gene TRBJ1-2; D not resolved. Germline CDR1 is SGHVS and CDR2 is FQNEAQ. V was cut by 4 bases and J by 8 bases, with 20 bases left in between. This CDR3 comprises 15 residues. The CDR3, as DNA: TGTGCCAGCAGCTCTCGTTGGGGTGGCCCAAAGGGCTACACCTTC. Translating gives CASSSRWGGPKGYTF.

The chain combines TRBV18 with TRBJ2-3; D is ambiguous. V was shortened by 0 bases and J by 4 bases, with 8 bases between the two germline ends. The CDR3 sequence is 14 residues long. CDR1 and CDR2 (germline): KGHSH, LQKENI. The CDR3 reads CASSPPARPDTQYF. The DNA for the CDR3 is TGTGCCAGCTCACCACCGGCACGGCCAGATACGCAGTATTTT.

The chain uses TRBV7-9 and TRBJ1-2; maybe TRBD1 (6 bases). CDR3 size: 14 residues. The V gene's germline CDR1 is SEHNR and CDR2 FQNEAQ (reference sequence). Trimming took off 6 bases at V and 8 bases at J, with 19 bases between the two ends. Here the CDR3 reads CASSGAGQILGYTF. CDR3 nucleotide sequence: TGTGCCAGCAGTGGAGCGGGACAAATACTCGGCTACACCTTC.

J is TRBJ1-1 and V is TRBV11-3; possibly TRBD1 for D (5 bases). V was trimmed by 5 bases and J by 11 bases, leaving 24 bases between them. This CDR3 region has 15 residues. Germline V lookup: CDR1 SGHNT, CDR2 YENEEA. CDR3 protein: CASSPQGQTGGRAFF. CDR3 DNA sequence: TGTGCCAGCAGCCCACAAGGACAAACGGGCGGTCGGGCTTTCTTT.

The chain joins TRBV5-1 to TRBJ1-2; D ambiguous. V shed 4 bases and J shed 5 bases, with 18 bases lying between them. The CDR3 totals 15 residues. Germline loops: CDR1 SGHRS, CDR2 YFSETQ. The CDR3 is CASSPYDTPVYGYTF. The DNA of the CDR3 is TGCGCCAGCAGCCCCTACGACACCCCCGTTTATGGCTACACCTTC.

The chain employs TRBV5-1 and TRBJ2-2; tentatively, D is TRBD1 or TRBD2 (5 bases each). From germline, CDR1 is SGHRS and CDR2 YFSETQ. The CDR3 extends over 18 amino acids. The V and J ends lost 1 base and 3 bases respectively, with 19 bases between them. This CDR3 reads CASSLLDRPGAYTGELFF. The DNA of the CDR3 is TGCGCCAGCAGCTTGCTAGATCGCCCCGGGGCCTACACCGGGGAGCTGTTTTTT.